These 30 T cell receptor beta chains were all obtained from the same sample, sequenced in a study of T-cell memory formation after mild COVID-19. MiXCR, run by TCRdb on the 5' RACE reads, gives a single entry per CDR3 protein. The sample includes about 470,000 distinct CDR3 sequences, nearly 25% of them seen just once. Sequenced input: PBMCs or a T cell subset sorted from them (not recorded which). The receptor source for this set is an adult woman who had mild COVID-19 (a few samples of this study predate the infection). Cell type and time point are not known.

This chain uses TRBV10-3 with TRBJ2-1; 8 bases match TRBD2. Germline assignment: CDR1 ENHRY and CDR2 SYGVKD. The CDR3 has 13 residues. V lost 11 bases to trimming and J lost 0 bases; unmatched junction nucleotides: 3. This CDR3 reads CAAGTSSYNEQFF. In nucleotides, the CDR3 is TGTGCCGCCGGGACTAGCTCCTACAATGAGCAGTTCTTC.

A few counts support this clonotype. The chain uses TRBV5-1 and TRBJ2-5; either TRBD1 or TRBD2 may fit D (5 bases each). The V gene lost 3 bases and the J gene lost 3 bases, with 9 bases spanning the gap. CDR1 and CDR2 from the germline V gene are SGHRS and YFSETQ. This CDR3 is 13 amino acids long. For the CDR3, the DNA is TGCGCCAGCAGCTCCGGGACGGAAGAGACCCAGTACTTC. This sequence encodes CASSSGTEETQYF.

This clonotype was observed a single time. This chain joins TRBV4-1 and TRBJ2-7, with TRBD2 matching 11 bases. CDR3 length: 18 residues. Trimming cost V 0 bases and J 3 bases; bases outside gene matches: 10. The V gene's germline CDR1 is MGHRA and CDR2 YSYEKL. CDR3 nucleotides: TGCGCCAGCAGCCAAGACCGACTAGCGGGAAGGCCCCACTACGAGCAGTACTTC. It is translated as CASSQDRLAGRPHYEQYF.

This rearrangement joins TRBV11-2 to TRBJ2-5; possible D gene TRBD2, 6 bases. This CDR3 is 16 amino acids long. The germline gives CDR1 SGHAT, CDR2 FQNNGV. V was shortened by 1 base and J by 2 bases, with 14 bases between the two germline ends. CDR3 DNA: TGTGCCAGCAGCTTAGGGGACCTAGCGCCTCAAGAGACCCAGTACTTC. Its translation is CASSLGDLAPQETQYF.

This clonotype turned up a few times. The chain joins TRBV7-9 to TRBJ2-1; 12 bases map to TRBD2. The CDR3 runs to 16 residues. J gave up 6 bases and V 7 bases, and 10 bases lay outside the gene matches. Per the germline V gene, CDR1 is SEHNR and CDR2 is FQNEAQ (reference sequence). As DNA, the CDR3 is TGTGCCAGCATCAGTTCCGGGACTAGCGGGCCCAATGAGCAGTTCTTC. Residues: CASISSGTSGPNEQFF.

This clonotype occurred a few times. The CDR3 reads CASSLQLYPDEQFF. The CDR3 region has the DNA TGTGCCAGCAGCCTCCAACTCTATCCGGATGAGCAGTTCTTC. This sequence joins TRBV7-2 and TRBJ2-1; D gene unclear. V gave up 5 bases and J gave up 8 bases, with 16 bases separating them. This CDR3 has 14 residues. Germline CDR1 and CDR2: SGHTA and FQGNSA.

In its sample, this clonotype was seen a few times. This chain links TRBV7-3 with TRBJ2-7; TRBD1 matches 7 bases. Germline CDR1 and CDR2: SGHTA and FQGTGA. Trimming at V came to 9 bases and at J to 9 bases, leaving 8 bases not matched to a gene. This CDR3 comprises 11 residues. The CDR3 DNA is TGTGCCAGGAGGACAGGAACAGGGCAGTACTTC. Encoded protein: CARRTGTGQYF.

The chain is built from TRBV2 and TRBJ2-7; 13 bases map to TRBD2. The CDR3 covers 15 residues. The junction had 7 bases not matched to a gene; V was cut back by 6 bases and J by 5 bases. Germline CDR1 SNHLY, CDR2 FYNNEI. CDR3: CASRKLAGGPDEQYF. The CDR3 DNA sequence: TGTGCCAGCAGGAAACTAGCGGGAGGGCCAGACGAGCAGTACTTC.

This clonotype occurred a few times. V is TRBV10-3 and J is TRBJ2-2; no definite D call. The CDR3 contains 12 residues. Germline CDR1 reads ENHRY; CDR2 reads SYGVKD. Trimming left V 10 bases short and J 8 bases short, with 14 bases between. The CDR3 region is CATTQAPGELFF. Written as DNA, the CDR3 is TGTGCCACGACCCAGGCCCCAGGGGAGCTGTTTTTT.

The chain combines TRBV5-5 with TRBJ2-7; TRBD2 aligns across 8 bases. CDR3 length: 15 residues. Germline CDR1 SGHKS, CDR2 YYEKEE (reference sequence). With 4 bases clipped from V and 3 bases from J, the junction kept 9 bases outside the gene matches. CDR3 nucleotide sequence: TGTGCCAGCAGCGCGAGCGGGGGTTGGGACTACGAGCAGTACTTC. Its translation is CASSASGGWDYEQYF.

In its sample, this clonotype was seen a few times. This rearrangement joins TRBV27 to TRBJ2-7; D may be TRBD2 (5 bases). Germline assignment: CDR1 MNHEY and CDR2 SMNVEV (reference sequence). The V gene lost 7 bases and the J gene lost 6 bases, with 13 bases spanning the gap. This CDR3 is 12 amino acids long. DNA of the CDR3: TGTGCCAGCACCGAGGACTCCGCCGAGCAGTACTTC. This sequence encodes CASTEDSAEQYF.

The chain carries TRBV30 and TRBJ2-1; D is unclear. V was clipped by 3 bases and J by 5 bases, with 5 bases between them. Germline CDR1 and CDR2: GTSNPN and SVGIG (reference sequence). This CDR3 is built from 11 residues. DNA for the CDR3: TGTGCCTGGAGGTTTCACAATGAGCAGTTCTTC. This sequence encodes CAWRFHNEQFF.

This clonotype was observed a few times. The rearrangement links TRBV18 to TRBJ2-7; D may be TRBD1 (6 bases). CDR3 length: 14 amino acids. Germline CDR1 is KGHSH and CDR2 is LQKENI. Trimming stripped 4 bases from V and 8 bases from J, with 18 bases between. The chain's CDR3 is CASSLQGTSTKQYF. The CDR3 coding sequence is TGTGCCAGCTCACTCCAGGGGACGTCTACCAAGCAGTACTTC.

This clonotype occurred a few times. The V and J genes are TRBV20-1 and TRBJ1-1; D is undetermined. The V gene lost 4 bases and the J gene lost 9 bases, with 6 bases spanning the gap. The CDR3 sequence is 9 residues long. Looked up from germline, CDR1 is DFQATT and CDR2 is SNEGSKA (reference sequence). CDR3 nucleotides: TGCAGTGCTACGGGTCAAGCTTTCTTT. Its translation is CSATGQAFF.

This clonotype showed up just a few times. The chain joins TRBV29-1 to TRBJ2-3; 10 nucleotides match TRBD1. J was trimmed by 4 bases and V by 4 bases; bases with no gene match: 8. Germline values: CDR1 SQVTM, CDR2 ANQGSEA. This CDR3 comprises 15 residues. The CDR3 loop reads CSVVGGQGNADTQYF. The CDR3 DNA reads TGCAGCGTTGTGGGGGGACAGGGGAACGCAGATACGCAGTATTTT.

This sequence joins TRBV5-5 and TRBJ1-1, with 8 bases lining up with TRBD1. V gave up 5 bases and J gave up 4 bases; unmatched junction bases: 10. CDR1 and CDR2 (germline): SGHKS, YYEKEE (reference sequence). This CDR3 has 15 amino acids. The CDR3 DNA is TGTGCCAGCAGTCCGACAGGGGCGGCGGTCACTGAAGCTTTCTTT. Amino acids: CASSPTGAAVTEAFF.

In its sample, this clonotype was seen a few times. The chain recombines TRBV12-3 or TRBV12-4 with TRBJ2-1; possibly TRBD1 or TRBD2 for D (6 bases each). Between the trimmed V and J ends, which lost 7 bases and 9 bases, there was a span of 19 bases. There are 14 residues in the CDR3. The CDR3 region has the DNA TGTGCCAGCACTTATTTGGGGGGCTTCGGTGAGCAGTTCTTC. Protein product: CASTYLGGFGEQFF.

V gene TRBV5-4 combines with J gene TRBJ2-5; a weak D match, TRBD1 (6 bases). Trimming removed 1 base at V and 5 bases at J, with 12 bases between. The CDR3 has 14 residues. Per the germline V gene, CDR1 is SGHNT and CDR2 is YYREEE (reference sequence). CDR3 loop: CASSLKGVAETQYF. The CDR3 DNA is TGTGCCAGCAGCTTGAAGGGGGTCGCGGAGACCCAGTACTTC.

This clonotype was found many times. The chain is built from TRBV20-1 and TRBJ2-7; 12 nucleotides match TRBD2. Germline V lookup: CDR1 DFQATT, CDR2 SNEGSKA (reference sequence). CDR3 length equals 16 residues. J lost 4 bases, V lost 0 bases, and 7 bases had no gene match. CDR3 sequence reads: CSARDPSGRAGYEQYF. CDR3 DNA: TGCAGTGCTAGAGACCCTAGCGGGAGGGCCGGGTACGAGCAGTACTTC.

This sequence joins TRBV7-6 and TRBJ1-1; D unresolved. The V and J ends lost 1 base and 1 base respectively, with 13 bases between them. This CDR3 is built from 16 residues. CDR1 is SGHVS and CDR2 is FNYEAQ in the germline V gene. As DNA, the CDR3 is TGTGCCAGCAGCTTAGGAGAAGGAGGATGGAACACTGAAGCTTTCTTT. It yields the protein CASSLGEGGWNTEAFF.

This clonotype was detected a few times. In nucleotides, the CDR3 is TGTGCCAGCAGCCAAGAGACCCTCTACGAGCAGTACTTC. Protein: CASSQETLYEQYF. The V and J genes are TRBV4-2 and TRBJ2-7; no definite D call. V was cut by 0 bases and J by 3 bases, with 6 bases left in between. Germline CDR1 LGHNA, CDR2 YNFKEQ. CDR3 length equals 13 residues.

This clonotype occurred a few times. The chain joins TRBV7-2 to TRBJ2-1; 8 nucleotides align to TRBD2. The CDR3 totals 16 residues. Germline CDR1 reads SGHTA; CDR2 reads FQGNSA. V shed 4 bases and J 6 bases; nucleotides not matched to a gene: 11. CDR3: CASSSNGGAWFNEQFF. Here the CDR3 DNA reads TGTGCCAGCAGCTCCAACGGGGGGGCTTGGTTCAATGAGCAGTTCTTC.

V is TRBV7-2 and J is TRBJ2-3; D ambiguous. Germline lookup yields CDR1 SGHTA and CDR2 FQGNSA. The CDR3 extends over 13 amino acids. V shed 8 bases and J shed 5 bases, with 14 bases lying between them. CDR3 nucleotide sequence: TGTGCCAGCGGCAAACCAGTTGTAGATACGCAGTATTTT. This encodes CASGKPVVDTQYF. Filled out from reference TRBV7-2 and TRBJ2-3, the complete variable domain reads GAGVSQSPSNKVTEKGKDVELRCDPISGHTALYWYRQSLGQGLEFLIYFQGNSAPDKSGLPSDRFSAERTGGSVSTLTIQRTQQEDSAVYLCASGKPVVDTQYFGPGTRLTVL.

This clonotype was seen a few times. Here the CDR3 reads CASSRRPGLAIDEQFF. The CDR3 nucleotides read TGTGCCAGCAGCCGGCGGCCGGGACTAGCTATCGATGAGCAGTTCTTC. This chain joins TRBV3-1 and TRBJ2-1, with 9 nucleotides matching TRBD2. This CDR3 is 16 amino acids long. Germline loops: CDR1 LGHDT, CDR2 YNNKEL (reference sequence). Trimming took 4 bases from V and 8 from J; bases not matched to a gene: 12.

In its sample, this clonotype was seen a few times. This rearrangement joins TRBV6-5 to TRBJ2-7; D gene uncertain. There are 13 residues in the CDR3. V lost 10 bases, J lost 2 bases, and 15 bases lay in between. Per the germline V gene, CDR1 is MNHEY and CDR2 is SVGAGI. The CDR3 bases are TGTGCCACCATGGGCAGCCCTACCTACGAGCAGTACTTC. This encodes CATMGSPTYEQYF.

J is TRBJ1-1 and V is TRBV12-3 or TRBV12-4; 11 bases are a match to TRBD1. This CDR3 has 16 residues. Trimming removed 6 bases from V and 1 base from J; junction bases left unmatched: 7. The CDR3 nucleotides are TGTGCCAGCAGCTGGGGACAGGGGGTAGGGAACACTGAAGCTTTCTTT. Translation: CASSWGQGVGNTEAFF.

This rearrangement joins TRBV7-6 to TRBJ2-3; D might be TRBD1 or TRBD2, each matching 5 bases. Germline CDR1 reads SGHVS; CDR2 reads FNYEAQ. V dropped 8 bases and J dropped 1 base, with 7 bases sitting between them. This CDR3 region has 12 residues. The CDR3 region is CASGDRTDTQYF. The DNA for the CDR3 is TGTGCCAGCGGGGACCGCACAGATACGCAGTATTTT. Combining the CDR3 with reference TRBV7-6 and TRBJ2-3 gives the whole variable domain GAGVSQSPRYKVTKRGQDVALRCDPISGHVSLYWYRQALGQGPEFLTYFNYEAQQDKSGLPNDRFSAERPEGSISTLTIQRTEQRDSAMYRCASGDRTDTQYFGPGTRLTVL.

The CDR3 DNA reads TGTGCCAGCAGCTGGGGACTTAGTCCCAATGAGCAGTTCTTC. This translates into CASSWGLSPNEQFF. The chain is built from TRBV11-2 and TRBJ2-1; the D gene is possibly TRBD2 (6 bases). Trimming cost V 4 bases and J 6 bases, with 13 bases left between them. Germline V gene data show CDR1 as SGHAT and CDR2 as FQNNGV. There are 14 residues in the CDR3.

The gene calls are TRBV29-1 and TRBJ2-1, with 9 bases aligning to TRBD2. Trimming at V came to 3 bases and at J to 8 bases, leaving 5 bases not matched to a gene. From germline, CDR1 is SQVTM and CDR2 ANQGSEA. This CDR3 region has 13 residues. The CDR3 nucleotides read TGCAGCGTTGATCTAGCGGGGAGAGATGAGCAGTTCTTC. Translating it yields CSVDLAGRDEQFF.

The sample holds a few counts of this clonotype. CDR3 coding DNA: TGTGCCAGCAGGCCAGGGGGCCTTGTTACCGGGGAGCTGTTTTTT. It specifies CASRPGGLVTGELFF. The chain joins TRBV27 to TRBJ2-2, with 8 bases aligning to TRBD1. V lost 6 bases, J lost 5 bases, and 8 bases stayed unmatched. CDR3 length equals 15 residues. Per germline, CDR1 MNHEY and CDR2 SMNVEV (reference sequence).